This record looks at one T cell receptor beta chain sequence and its context. Its antigen is currently unknown. The junction differs from germline at one of its ends, possibly a read error. 5'RACE employing 10-nucleotide random UMIs yielded the cDNA. Every sequencing run generated in excess of 160 million TCR-beta sequences. These sequences covered 15-18 subjects. TCRdb reprocessed the 5' RACE reads with MiXCR, giving one entry per CDR3 protein. The sample shows 45,000 or so distinct CDR3 sequences, just over 3% of them seen only once. CDR1 is SSHAT, CDR2 FNYEAQ, per germline (reference sequence). The CDR3 loop spans 15 amino acids. The data originate from a study of neurological immune-mediated disorders. Study context: There were 35 or so multiple sclerosis patients; around 30 were relapsing-remitting and 3 were secondary progressive. The study's findings and limits: Across subjects, expanded clones had no CDR3 amino acid sequences in common, pointing to private repertoires in all groups.

Sequenced material: PBMCs. The chain employs TRBV7-7 and TRBJ2-1; the match to TRBD1 covers 9 bases. The TCR sequence derives from a woman in her 50s with multiple sclerosis. CDR3 in amino acids: CASSRGQGAYNEQFF. The CDR3 nucleotides are TGTGCTAGCAGTCGGGGACAGGGAGCCTACAATGAGCAGTTCTTC.